The next 21 T cell receptor beta chains were all read from a single sample in a study of PD-1 blockade in classical Hodgkin lymphoma. Data came from immunoSEQ multiplex PCR; TCRdb stores just in-frame clones and leaves some out. The table has some 7,000 clones, about 77% seen once. All patients experienced relapse after autologous stem cell transplantation, and brentuximab vedotin exposure was variable. CD4+ T cells were purified from thawed PBMCs by negative selection. The input for sequencing was CD4+ T cells from blood, taken at baseline. The receptors originated from a human donor with classical Hodgkin lymphoma.

For this clone: A junction boundary mismatches the germline segment, possibly from a read error. The chain uses TRBV11-2 and TRBJ1-2; D is undetermined. The CDR3 has 12 amino acids. CDR1 SGHAT and CDR2 FQNNGV come from the germline V gene. The CDR3 nucleotides read TGTGCCAGCAGCTCGTCGCGGTACTGGGCCTACTTC. This sequence encodes CASSSSRYWAYF.

The chain combines TRBV6-1 with TRBJ2-1; TRBD2 matches 10 bases. Germline CDR1 is MNHNS and CDR2 is SASEGT. Germline trimming cut 4 bases from V and 4 bases from J; bases unmatched to any gene: 10. CDR3 length: 17 residues. The CDR3 coding sequence is TGTGCCAGCAGTGGGACTAGCGGAACCATCACATACAATGAGCAGTTCTTC. Protein sequence: CASSGTSGTITYNEQFF.

The chain recombines TRBV5-1 with TRBJ2-7; a weak D match, TRBD2 (6 bases). The ends were cut back, 1 base at V and 2 bases at J, with 13 bases in the middle. The germline V gene encodes CDR1 SGHRS and CDR2 YFSETQ. The CDR3 length is 15 residues. The CDR3 nucleotides read TGCGCCAGCAGCTTGATCCGGGAGTCCACCTACGAGCAGTACTTC. This sequence encodes CASSLIRESTYEQYF.

This chain joins TRBV6-4 and TRBJ2-1, with 14 bases identical to TRBD2. J gave up 3 bases and V 0 bases, and 7 bases lay outside the gene matches. Germline V CDR1 and CDR2: MRHNA, SNTAGT. There are 19 residues in the CDR3. The CDR3 DNA follows: TGTGCCAGCAGTGACTCTTCCGCCGGACTAGCGGGAGGCTACAATGAGCAGTTCTTC. This gives the protein CASSDSSAGLAGGYNEQFF.

V and J are TRBV4-2 and TRBJ2-3; no definite D call. V shed 0 bases and J shed 11 bases, with 15 bases lying between them. From germline, CDR1 is LGHNA and CDR2 YNFKEQ. The CDR3 sequence is 14 residues long. The CDR3 is CASSQDPSEVVQYF. CDR3 coding DNA: TGTGCCAGCAGCCAAGACCCCAGCGAGGTGGTGCAGTATTTT.

J is TRBJ2-5 and V is TRBV18; 8 bases fit TRBD2. The end of the DNA is better explained by TRBJ2-7, so the J call may be wrong. CDR1 and CDR2 from the germline V gene are KGHSH and LQKENI. The CDR3 runs 14 residues. The CDR3 DNA follows: TGTGCCAGCTCCCGACGGGGGGGCACCTACGAGCAGTACTTC. Encoded protein: CASSRRGGTYEQYF.

This chain uses TRBV6-5 with TRBJ1-5; D is unresolved. Germline V gene sequence: CDR1 MNHEY, CDR2 SVGAGI. Trimming took 6 bases from V and 4 from J, leaving 7 bases between them. The CDR3 contains 12 residues. As DNA, the CDR3 is TGTGCCAGCAGCACAGTAAATCAGCCCCAGCATTTT. This gives the protein CASSTVNQPQHF.

The V gene is TRBV6-5, the J gene TRBJ2-7; 8 bases match TRBD1. V lost 6 bases to trimming and J lost 1 base; unmatched junction nucleotides: 2. The CDR3 consists of 13 residues. Germline V CDR1 and CDR2: MNHEY, SVGAGI. The CDR3 DNA sequence: TGTGCCAGCAGGAACAGGGGGTCCTACGAGCAGTACTTC. Its translation: CASRNRGSYEQYF.

The table lists this clone with a count of one. The V call is TRBV2, the J call TRBJ2-6; no reliable D call. The CDR3 runs 16 residues. Trimming pared 3 bases from V and 0 bases from J, leaving 9 bases between. Per the germline V gene, CDR1 is SNHLY and CDR2 is FYNNEI. The CDR3 bases are TGTGCCAGCAGTGAGACCGGCAGCTCTGGGGCCAACGTCCTGACTTTC. The encoded protein is CASSETGSSGANVLTF.

CDR3 amino acids: CATSREAGTGDYEQYF. The CDR3 DNA reads TGTGCCACCAGCAGAGAAGCCGGGACAGGGGACTACGAGCAGTACTTC. The rearrangement joins TRBV15 to TRBJ2-7, with 10 nucleotides matching TRBD1. The CDR3 contains 16 residues. The germline V gene encodes CDR1 LNHNV and CDR2 YYDKDF (reference sequence). J was trimmed by 3 bases and V by 0 bases; bases with no gene match: 5.

This chain links TRBV28 with TRBJ1-5; D remains unclear. Looked up from germline, CDR1 is MDHEN and CDR2 is SYDVKM. The CDR3 extends over 15 amino acids. V was trimmed by 6 bases and J by 1 base, leaving 13 bases between them. CDR3 DNA sequence: TGTGCCAGCAGCGTCCCCTTAAGGAGCAATCAGCCCCAGCATTTT. It translates to CASSVPLRSNQPQHF.

The rearrangement joins TRBV10-3 to TRBJ2-7; D is unresolved. V was cut by 10 bases and J by 6 bases, with 16 bases left in between. The CDR3 is 12 amino acids. Germline CDR1 is ENHRY and CDR2 is SYGVKD. The CDR3 DNA reads as TGTGCCACCCTAGAACCCCTAGGCGAGCAGTACTTC. Its protein is CATLEPLGEQYF.

The CDR3 coding sequence is TGTGCCAGTAGTAGATCTAGCGGGAGGGCCTACAATGAGCAGTTCTTC. It codes for CASSRSSGRAYNEQFF. V and J are TRBV19 and TRBJ2-1, with TRBD2 identical over 12 bases. CDR1 and CDR2 from the germline V gene are LNHDA and SQIVND (reference sequence). J gave up 2 bases and V 4 bases, and 3 bases lay outside the gene matches. This CDR3 contains 16 residues.

The V and J genes are TRBV19 and TRBJ1-1; D ambiguous. This CDR3 is 14 amino acids long. Germline CDR1 LNHDA, CDR2 SQIVND (reference sequence). V was trimmed by 1 base and J by 4 bases, leaving 10 bases between them. DNA of the CDR3: TGTGCCAGTAGTATAGCGGCGGGAGGCACTGAAGCTTTCTTT. Translated, it gives CASSIAAGGTEAFF.

This clone was counted between two and nine times. The genes are TRBV19 and TRBJ2-6, with D possibly being TRBD1 or TRBD2 (5 bases each). Germline V gives CDR1 LNHDA, CDR2 SQIVND (reference sequence). The CDR3 totals 15 residues. Deletions cut 7 bases from V and 4 bases from J, with 14 bases between. The CDR3 loop reads CASMGWGSGANVLTF. The CDR3 DNA is TGTGCCAGTATGGGATGGGGGTCCGGGGCCAACGTCCTGACTTTC.

This clone has just one count. The rearrangement joins TRBV6-5 to TRBJ2-7; 12 nucleotides agree with TRBD2. V dropped 3 bases and J dropped 6; count of bases not matched to a gene: 6. Germline-derived CDR1 and CDR2 are MNHEY and SVGAGI. The CDR3 totals 15 residues. CDR3 DNA sequence: TGTGCCAGCAGTTATTCCGGGACTAGCGGGCCCGAGCAGTACTTC. Its protein is CASSYSGTSGPEQYF.

The chain uses TRBV4-1 and TRBJ1-6; D might be TRBD1 (6 bases). Trimming took off 3 bases at V and 4 bases at J, with 13 bases between the two ends. The CDR3 runs 16 residues. Germline V lookup: CDR1 MGHRA, CDR2 YSYEKL. The CDR3 nucleotides read TGCGCCAGCAGCCAGGGACCAACAGGGTATAATTCACCCCTCCACTTT. This encodes CASSQGPTGYNSPLHF.

The chain couples TRBV7-9 to TRBJ1-4; D gene ambiguous. The CDR3 length is 15 residues. Trimming pared 5 bases from V and 4 bases from J, leaving 14 bases between. Looked up from germline, CDR1 is SEHNR and CDR2 is FQNEAQ (reference sequence). CDR3 sequence: CASSPGNGFNEKLFF. The CDR3 coding sequence is TGTGCCAGCAGCCCGGGGAACGGGTTTAATGAAAAACTGTTTTTT. Complete variable domain (other parts from reference TRBV7-9 and TRBJ1-4): DTGVSQNPRHKITKRGQNVTFRCDPISEHNRLYWYRQTLGQGPEFLTYFQNEAQLEKSRLLSDRFSAERPKGSFSTLEIQRTEQGDSAMYLCASSPGNGFNEKLFFGSGTQLSVL.

The chain couples TRBV19 to TRBJ2-1, with a tentative D call TRBD2 (6 bases). With 7 bases removed from V and 4 bases from J, the gap between germline ends came to 8 bases. Germline V gene sequence: CDR1 LNHDA, CDR2 SQIVND (reference sequence). This CDR3 contains 12 residues. CDR3 sequence reads: CASTRGYNEQFF. The CDR3, as DNA: TGTGCCAGTACGCGGGGTTACAATGAGCAGTTCTTC.

V and J are TRBV7-6 and TRBJ2-5; TRBD2 agrees at 8 bases. The end of the DNA is better explained by TRBJ2-7, so the J call may be wrong. Germline CDR1 is SGHVS and CDR2 is FNYEAQ. The CDR3 totals 15 residues. Written as DNA, the CDR3 is TGTGCCAGCAGCTTAGGGACTAGCTCCACCTACGAGCAGTACTTC. Translation gives CASSLGTSSTYEQYF.

This chain joins TRBV11-2 and TRBJ2-2, with 7 bases that match TRBD1. After removal of 5 bases from V and 1 base from J, the junction contained 7 bases not matched to a gene. The CDR3 has 16 amino acids. Per the germline V gene, CDR1 is SGHAT and CDR2 is FQNNGV. The CDR3 loop is CASSPTRDRNTGELFF. The CDR3 DNA is TGTGCCAGCAGCCCAACTCGGGACAGGAACACCGGGGAGCTGTTTTTT.